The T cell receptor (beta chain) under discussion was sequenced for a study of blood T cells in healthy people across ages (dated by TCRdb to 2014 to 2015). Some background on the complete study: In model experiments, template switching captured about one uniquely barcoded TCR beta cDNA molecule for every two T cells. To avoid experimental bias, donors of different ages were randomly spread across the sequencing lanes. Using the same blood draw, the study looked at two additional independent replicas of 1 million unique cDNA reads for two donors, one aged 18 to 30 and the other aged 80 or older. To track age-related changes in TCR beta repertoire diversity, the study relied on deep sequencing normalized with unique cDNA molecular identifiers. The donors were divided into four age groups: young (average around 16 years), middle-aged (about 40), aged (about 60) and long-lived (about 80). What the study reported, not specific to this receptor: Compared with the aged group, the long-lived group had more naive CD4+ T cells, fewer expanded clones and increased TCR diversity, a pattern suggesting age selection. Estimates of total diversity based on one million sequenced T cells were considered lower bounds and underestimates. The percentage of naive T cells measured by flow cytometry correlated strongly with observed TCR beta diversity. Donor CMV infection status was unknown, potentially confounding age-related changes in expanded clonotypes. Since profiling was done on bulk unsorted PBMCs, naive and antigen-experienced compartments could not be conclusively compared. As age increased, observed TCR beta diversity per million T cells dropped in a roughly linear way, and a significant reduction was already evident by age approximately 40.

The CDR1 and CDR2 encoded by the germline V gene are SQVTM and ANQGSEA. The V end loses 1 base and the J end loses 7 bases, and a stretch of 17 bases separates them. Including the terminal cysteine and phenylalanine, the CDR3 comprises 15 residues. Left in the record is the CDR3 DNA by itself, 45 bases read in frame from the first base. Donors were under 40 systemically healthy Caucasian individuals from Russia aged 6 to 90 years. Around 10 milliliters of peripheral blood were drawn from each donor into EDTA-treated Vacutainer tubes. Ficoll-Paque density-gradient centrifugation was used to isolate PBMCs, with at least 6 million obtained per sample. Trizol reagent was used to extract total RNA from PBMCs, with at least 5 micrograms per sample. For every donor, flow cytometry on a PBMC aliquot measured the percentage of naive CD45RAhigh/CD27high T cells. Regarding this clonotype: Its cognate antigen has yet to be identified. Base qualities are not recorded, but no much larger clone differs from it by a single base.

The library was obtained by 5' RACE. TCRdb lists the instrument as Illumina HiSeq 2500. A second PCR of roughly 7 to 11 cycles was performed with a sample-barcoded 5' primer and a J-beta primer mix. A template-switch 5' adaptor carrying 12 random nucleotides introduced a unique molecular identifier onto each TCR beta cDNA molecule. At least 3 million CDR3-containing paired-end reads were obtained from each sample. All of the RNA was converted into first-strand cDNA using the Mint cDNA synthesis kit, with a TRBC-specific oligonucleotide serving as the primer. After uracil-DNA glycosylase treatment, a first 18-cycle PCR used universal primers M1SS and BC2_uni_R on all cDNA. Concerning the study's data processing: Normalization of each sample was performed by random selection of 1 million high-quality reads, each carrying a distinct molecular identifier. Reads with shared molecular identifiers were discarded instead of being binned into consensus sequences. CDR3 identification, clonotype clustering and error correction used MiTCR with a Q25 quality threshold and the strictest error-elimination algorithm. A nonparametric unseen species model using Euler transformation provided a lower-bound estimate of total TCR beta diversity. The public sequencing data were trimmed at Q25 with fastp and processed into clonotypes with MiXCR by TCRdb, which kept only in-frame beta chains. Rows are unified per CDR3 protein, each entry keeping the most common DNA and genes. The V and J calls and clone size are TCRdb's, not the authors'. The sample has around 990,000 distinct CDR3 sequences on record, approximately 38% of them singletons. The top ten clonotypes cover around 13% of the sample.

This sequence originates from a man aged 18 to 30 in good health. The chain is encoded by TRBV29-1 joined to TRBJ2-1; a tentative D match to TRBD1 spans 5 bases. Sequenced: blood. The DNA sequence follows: TGCAGCGTTGAAGGGGGCAGGGAACGAGAAAATGAGCAGTTCTTC. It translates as CSVEGGRERENEQFF.